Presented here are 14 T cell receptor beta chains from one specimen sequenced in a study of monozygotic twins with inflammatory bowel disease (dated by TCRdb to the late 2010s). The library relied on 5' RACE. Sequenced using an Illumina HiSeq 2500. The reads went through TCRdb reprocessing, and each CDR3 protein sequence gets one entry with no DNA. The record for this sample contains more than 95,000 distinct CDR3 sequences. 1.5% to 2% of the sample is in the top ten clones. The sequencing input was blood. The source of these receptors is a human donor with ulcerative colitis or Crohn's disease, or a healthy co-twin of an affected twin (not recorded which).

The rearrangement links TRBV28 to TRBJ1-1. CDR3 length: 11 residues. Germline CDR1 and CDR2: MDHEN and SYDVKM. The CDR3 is CASSLGYEAFF.

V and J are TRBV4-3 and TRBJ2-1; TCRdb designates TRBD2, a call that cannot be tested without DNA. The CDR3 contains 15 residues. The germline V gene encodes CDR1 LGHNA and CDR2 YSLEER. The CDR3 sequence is CASSYGLAVYNEQFF.

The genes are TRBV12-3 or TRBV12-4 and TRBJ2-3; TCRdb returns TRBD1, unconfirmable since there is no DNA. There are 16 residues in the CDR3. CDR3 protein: CASSASGQGGPDTQYF.

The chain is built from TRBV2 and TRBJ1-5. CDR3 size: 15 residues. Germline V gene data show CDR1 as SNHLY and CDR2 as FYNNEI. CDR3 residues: CASSEGQYSNQPQHF.

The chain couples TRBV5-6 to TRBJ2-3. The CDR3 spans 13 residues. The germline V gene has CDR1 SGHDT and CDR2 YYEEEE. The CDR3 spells CASSFDSTDTQYF. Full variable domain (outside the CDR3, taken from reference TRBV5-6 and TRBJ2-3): DAGVTQSPTHLIKTRGQQVTLRCSPKSGHDTVSWYQQALGQGPQFIFQYYEEEERQRGNFPDRFSGHQFPNYSSELNVNALLLGDSALYLCASSFDSTDTQYFGPGTRLTVL.

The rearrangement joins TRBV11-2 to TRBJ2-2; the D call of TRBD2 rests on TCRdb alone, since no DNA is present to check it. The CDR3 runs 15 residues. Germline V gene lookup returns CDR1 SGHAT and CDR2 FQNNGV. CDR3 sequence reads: CASSLLAGATGELFF.

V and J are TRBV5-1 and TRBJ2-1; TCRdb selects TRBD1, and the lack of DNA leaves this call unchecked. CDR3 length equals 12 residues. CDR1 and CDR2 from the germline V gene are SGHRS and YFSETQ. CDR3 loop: CASSFRGNEQFF.

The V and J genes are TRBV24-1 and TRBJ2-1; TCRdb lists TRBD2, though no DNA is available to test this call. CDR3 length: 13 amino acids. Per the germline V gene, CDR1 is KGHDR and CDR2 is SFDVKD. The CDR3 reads CATRVSGMDEQFF.

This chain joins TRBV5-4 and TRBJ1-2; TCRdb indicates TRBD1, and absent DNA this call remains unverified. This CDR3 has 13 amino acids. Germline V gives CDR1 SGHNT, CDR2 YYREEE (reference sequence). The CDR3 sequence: CASSFTRGHGYTF.

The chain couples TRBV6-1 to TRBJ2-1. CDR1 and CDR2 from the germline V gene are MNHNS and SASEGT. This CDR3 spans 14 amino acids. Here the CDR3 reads CASREAGVANEQFF.

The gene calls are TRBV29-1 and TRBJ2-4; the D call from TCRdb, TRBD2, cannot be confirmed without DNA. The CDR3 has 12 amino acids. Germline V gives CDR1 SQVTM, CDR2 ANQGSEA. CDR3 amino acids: CSAASDRNIQYF.

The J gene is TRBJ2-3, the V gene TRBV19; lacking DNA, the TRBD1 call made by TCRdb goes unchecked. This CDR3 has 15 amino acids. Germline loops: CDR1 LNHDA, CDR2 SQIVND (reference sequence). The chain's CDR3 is CASSLGPARTDTQYF.

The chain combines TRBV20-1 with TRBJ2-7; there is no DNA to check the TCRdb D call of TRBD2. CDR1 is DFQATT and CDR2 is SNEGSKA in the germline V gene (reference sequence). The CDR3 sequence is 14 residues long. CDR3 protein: CSANEGGNSYEQYF.

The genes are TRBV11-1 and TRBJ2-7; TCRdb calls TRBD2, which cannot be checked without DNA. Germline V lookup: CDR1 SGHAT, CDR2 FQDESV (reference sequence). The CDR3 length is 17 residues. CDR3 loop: CASSVAKGLAGVYEQYF.